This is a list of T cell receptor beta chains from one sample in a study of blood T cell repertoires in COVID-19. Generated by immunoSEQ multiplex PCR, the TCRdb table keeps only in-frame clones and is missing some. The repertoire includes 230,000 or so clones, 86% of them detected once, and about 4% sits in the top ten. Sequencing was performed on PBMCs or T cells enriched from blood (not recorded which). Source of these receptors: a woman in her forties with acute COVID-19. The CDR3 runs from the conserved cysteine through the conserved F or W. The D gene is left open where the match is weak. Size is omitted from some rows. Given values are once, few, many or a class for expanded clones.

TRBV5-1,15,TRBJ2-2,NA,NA,TGCGCCAGCAGCTTGGGAACTGCGAACACCGGGGAGCTGTTTTTT,CASSLGTANTGELFF
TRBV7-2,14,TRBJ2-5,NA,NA,TGTGCCAGCAGCTTAGCACTCAGGGTGGAGACCCAGTACTTC,CASSLALRVETQYF
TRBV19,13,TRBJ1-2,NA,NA,TGTGCCAGTACCCGGGGGGGCTTCTATGGCTACACCTTC,CASTRGGFYGYTF
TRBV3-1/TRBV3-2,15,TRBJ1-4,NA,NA,TGTGCCAGCAGCCAACTCAGGGGCGGGCGAGAAAAACTGTTTTTT,CASSQLRGGREKLFF
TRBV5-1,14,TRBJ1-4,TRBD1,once,TGCGCCAGCAGCACGGGACAGTATAATGAAAAACTGTTTTTT,CASSTGQYNEKLFF
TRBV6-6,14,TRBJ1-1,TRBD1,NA,TGTGCCAGCAGTCTAACAGGGGACGGGACTGAAGCTTTCTTT,CASSLTGDGTEAFF
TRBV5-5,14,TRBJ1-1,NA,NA,TGTGCCAGCAGCTTCTTAGGGGGGAACACTGAAGCTTTCTTT,CASSFLGGNTEAFF
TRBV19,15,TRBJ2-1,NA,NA,TGTGCCAGTAGTATTGTCCCGCGGGGCCCCAATGAGCAGTTCTTC,CASSIVPRGPNEQFF
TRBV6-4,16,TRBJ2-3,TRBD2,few,TGTGCCAGCAGTGTCTCGACTAGCGGGGGCACAGATACGCAGTATTTT,CASSVSTSGGTDTQYF
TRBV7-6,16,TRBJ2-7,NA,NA,TGTGCCAGCAGCTTAACCCGGAGGACCCTCCTGGATGAGCAGTACTTC,CASSLTRRTLLDEQYF
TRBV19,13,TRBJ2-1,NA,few,TGTGCCAGTAGTATAGATGAGGGGGAAGGGCAGTTCTTC,CASSIDEGEGQFF
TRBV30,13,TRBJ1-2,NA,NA,TGTGCCTGGAGTCCGGCCTCGAGGATAGGCTACACCTTC,CAWSPASRIGYTF
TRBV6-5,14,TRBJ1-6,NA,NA,TGTGCCAGCAGTTTGGCAGGGTTCGATACACCCCTCCACTTT,CASSLAGFDTPLHF
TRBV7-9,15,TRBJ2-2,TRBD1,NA,TGTGCCAGCAGCCGGGACAGGGCCTCCACCGGGGAGCTGTTTTTT,CASSRDRASTGELFF
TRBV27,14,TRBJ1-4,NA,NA,TGTGCCAGCAGTTTAGGGCAGATTAATGAAAAACTGTTTTTT,CASSLGQINEKLFF
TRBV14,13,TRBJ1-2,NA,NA,TGTGCCAGCAGCCAAGTAACTTTCTATGGCTACACCTTC,CASSQVTFYGYTF
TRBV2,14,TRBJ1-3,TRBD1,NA,TGTGCCAGCAGAACAAGACAGGGGGCTGACACCATATATTTT,CASRTRQGADTIYF
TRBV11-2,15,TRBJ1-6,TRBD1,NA,TGTGCCAGCAGCATCAGCGGACAGGGCAATTCACCCCTCCACTTT,CASSISGQGNSPLHF
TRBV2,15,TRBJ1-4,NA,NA,TGTGCCAGTCAAGCGTTAGGGGGGGTTAATGAAAAACTGTTTTTT,CASQALGGVNEKLFF
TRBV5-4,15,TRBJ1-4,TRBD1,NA,TGTGCCAGCAGCCCGTCGACAGGGTTGGATGAAAAACTGTTTTTT,CASSPSTGLDEKLFF
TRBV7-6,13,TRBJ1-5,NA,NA,TGTGCCAGCAGCTTAGATAACATTCAGCCCCAGCATTTT,CASSLDNIQPQHF
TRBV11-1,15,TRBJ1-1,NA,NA,TGTGCCAGCAGCTTAGTGGTTCAGGGTCTGGCTGAAGCTTTCTTT,CASSLVVQGLAEAFF